This T cell receptor beta chain originates from a study of tumor-infiltrating lymphocytes in primary liver carcinoma. Study-level background: The yield of productive TCRbeta reads per sample was roughly 3.65 to 7.13 million and was similar across tissue types.

This CDR3 comprises 16 residues. V dropped 3 bases and J dropped 5; count of bases not matched to a gene: 6. The V gene's germline CDR1 is SGHNT and CDR2 YYREEE (reference sequence). TCR beta cDNA was made from 500 ng total RNA with a constant-region primer. Employing slightly modified ARM-PCR, three nested multiplex PCR rounds were run, and these gave rise to the TCR beta libraries. Running 10 cycles apiece, the first two PCR rounds relied on TRBV1-TRBV30 forward primers together with a C-beta reverse primer. TCRdb reprocessed the multiplex PCR reads via MiXCR and lists one record per CDR3 protein. This sample carries fewer than 400,000 distinct CDR3 sequences, over 55% of them seen once, and the ten largest clones take approximately 9%. In this sample, this clonotype turned up many times. Blood RNA came from unsorted whole blood; germline DNA was also extracted.

Sequenced sample: peripheral blood. The sequence derives from a man aged 40-50 years with primary liver carcinoma and hepatitis B virus infection. This chain links TRBV5-4 with TRBJ2-1, with 12 bases that match TRBD2. The CDR3 coding sequence is TGTGCCAGCAGCTGGGGCCTAGCGGGAGGGAACAATGAGCAGTTCTTC. Protein: CASSWGLAGGNNEQFF. The full variable domain, rest sourced from reference TRBV5-4 and TRBJ2-1, is ETGVTQSPTHLIKTRGQQVTLRCSSQSGHNTVSWYQQALGQGPQFIFQYYREEENGRGNFPPRFSGLQFPNYSSELNVNALELDDSALYLCASSWGLAGGNNEQFFGPGTRLTVL.